Presented here are 18 T cell receptor beta chains from one specimen sequenced in a study of Ad26.COV2.S vaccination and SARS-CoV-2 variants. The method was immunoSEQ multiplex PCR; TCRdb's version includes in-frame clones alone and lacks a portion of them. The sample contains 400,000 to 450,000 clones, 80% to 95% of which appear only once. Treatment noted: approximately 18 received Ad26.COV2.S at low or high dose, single or two shots; about 5 received placebo; per-sample allocation not given. Each sample was drawn 63 days after the first injection (of vaccine or placebo). The specimen comprised peripheral blood, sampled in a trial of Ad26.COV2.S vaccine versus placebo. The origin of the receptors is a person between 18 and 59 years old who received the Ad26.COV2.S COVID-19 vaccine or a placebo.

The chain joins TRBV6-1 to TRBJ1-5, with D perhaps TRBD1 (6 bases). The germline V gene encodes CDR1 MNHNS and CDR2 SASEGT. The CDR3 spans 14 residues. V shed 3 bases and J shed 2 bases, with 8 bases lying between them. The CDR3 reads CASSDYRGNQPQHF. The CDR3 DNA reads TGTGCCAGCAGTGATTACAGGGGCAATCAGCCCCAGCATTTT.

The chain joins TRBV7-8 to TRBJ2-1; 11 bases match TRBD1. The CDR3 extends over 16 amino acids. Germline values: CDR1 SGHVS, CDR2 FQNEAQ. V shed 5 bases, J shed 4 bases, and the junction held 7 bases outside the gene matches. The CDR3 reads CASSPTGQGAYNEQFF. DNA for the CDR3: TGTGCCAGCAGCCCCACAGGACAGGGGGCGTACAATGAGCAGTTCTTC.

The V and J genes are TRBV29-1 and TRBJ2-1; D gene unclear. V shed 3 bases and J shed 4 bases, with 10 bases lying between them. The CDR3 consists of 13 residues. The germline V gene has CDR1 SQVTM and CDR2 ANQGSEA. The CDR3 sequence is CSVDSQTYNEQFF. CDR3 DNA sequence: TGCAGCGTTGATAGTCAGACGTACAATGAGCAGTTCTTC.

V usage is TRBV7-6 and J usage is TRBJ2-2; tentatively, D is TRBD1 or TRBD2 (5 bases each). Trimming shortened V by 7 bases and J by 6 bases, and 12 bases separated the two germline ends. Germline CDR1 reads SGHVS; CDR2 reads FNYEAQ. The CDR3 is made up of 13 amino acids. The CDR3 region is CASTAEGSGELFF. The CDR3, as DNA: TGTGCCAGCACCGCCGAGGGGTCCGGGGAGCTGTTTTTT.

V is TRBV19 and J is TRBJ2-5; 10 nucleotides match TRBD1. The V gene end was trimmed by 5 bases and the J gene end by 5 bases; junction bases not matched to a gene: 11. From germline, CDR1 is LNHDA and CDR2 SQIVND (reference sequence). This CDR3 is 16 amino acids long. The CDR3 DNA follows: TGTGCCAGTAGTGCCGCCTGGGACAGGGGTTCGGAGACCCAGTACTTC. Encoded protein: CASSAAWDRGSETQYF. The full variable domain, completed using reference TRBV19 and TRBJ2-5, is DGGITQSPKYLFRKEGQNVTLSCEQNLNHDAMYWYRQDPGQGLRLIYYSQIVNDFQKGDIAEGYSVSREKKESFPLTVTSAQKNPTAFYLCASSAAWDRGSETQYFGPGTRLLVL.

V usage is TRBV5-4 and J usage is TRBJ2-1; 10 bases are a match to TRBD2. The V gene end was trimmed by 4 bases and the J gene end by 8 bases; junction bases not matched to a gene: 15. The length of the CDR3 is 17 residues. CDR1 SGHNT and CDR2 YYREEE come from the germline V gene (reference sequence). CDR3: CASSPFRAGGPSHEQFF. CDR3 coding DNA: TGTGCCAGCAGCCCGTTTCGAGCGGGAGGGCCGAGCCATGAGCAGTTCTTC.

The rearrangement uses TRBV3-1 (or the pseudogene TRBV3-2) and TRBJ2-7; TRBD2 matches at 8 bases. Germline loops: CDR1 LGHDT, CDR2 YNNKEL (reference sequence). V shed 0 bases, J shed 3 bases, and the junction held 4 bases outside the gene matches. CDR3 length: 15 amino acids. The CDR3 region has the DNA TGTGCCAGCAGCCAAGATGGCCTAGCGGGCTACGAGCAGTACTTC. This codes for CASSQDGLAGYEQYF.

The chain employs TRBV2 and TRBJ2-7, with D possibly TRBD2 on 5 matching bases. Germline assignment: CDR1 SNHLY and CDR2 FYNNEI. The V and J ends lost 8 bases and 1 base respectively, with 9 bases between them. The CDR3 extends over 12 amino acids. As DNA, the CDR3 is TGTGCCAGCCTCTCGGGGTCCTACGAGCAGTACTTC. It specifies CASLSGSYEQYF.

This clone has a single count. The rearrangement uses TRBV9 and TRBJ2-7; 11 positions match TRBD1. The CDR3 runs 15 residues. CDR1 and CDR2 (germline): SGDLS, YYNGEE. V lost 0 bases, J lost 3 bases, and 2 bases stayed unmatched. The CDR3 here is CASSVADRGLYEQYF. In DNA, the CDR3 is TGTGCCAGCAGCGTAGCGGACAGGGGGCTCTACGAGCAGTACTTC.

The chain combines TRBV5-4 with TRBJ2-6; D may be TRBD1 (6 bases). The CDR3 loop spans 18 amino acids. V lost 0 bases and J lost 0, with 13 bases in between. Germline CDR1 is SGHNT and CDR2 is YYREEE (reference sequence). The CDR3 spells CASSLAGGGNSGANVLTF. CDR3 bases: TGTGCCAGCAGCTTGGCCGGTGGGGGCAACTCTGGGGCCAACGTCCTGACTTTC.

This chain connects TRBV19 to TRBJ2-1; 9 nucleotides match TRBD2. This CDR3 is built from 16 residues. Germline V gene lookup returns CDR1 LNHDA and CDR2 SQIVND (reference sequence). V lost 4 bases to trimming and J lost 5 bases; unmatched junction nucleotides: 9. CDR3 amino acids: CASSTLRSGGNNEQFF. The CDR3 DNA sequence: TGTGCCAGTAGTACACTACGAAGCGGGGGGAACAATGAGCAGTTCTTC.

The chain combines TRBV19 with TRBJ2-7; D is perhaps TRBD1 (5 bases). This CDR3 has 16 residues. The germline V gene encodes CDR1 LNHDA and CDR2 SQIVND (reference sequence). Trimming pared 5 bases from V and 6 bases from J, leaving 23 bases between. The CDR3 region is CASSQQDSYEIGEQYF. DNA for the CDR3: TGTGCCAGTAGTCAGCAAGACAGTTACGAAATTGGCGAGCAGTACTTC. Together with reference TRBV19 and TRBJ2-7, the CDR3 gives the full variable domain: DGGITQSPKYLFRKEGQNVTLSCEQNLNHDAMYWYRQDPGQGLRLIYYSQIVNDFQKGDIAEGYSVSREKKESFPLTVTSAQKNPTAFYLCASSQQDSYEIGEQYFGPGTRLTVT.

The chain combines TRBV27 with TRBJ1-5; 7 bases agree with TRBD1. The CDR3 totals 15 residues. J lost 5 bases, V lost 4 bases, and 8 bases had no gene match. Germline values: CDR1 MNHEY, CDR2 SMNVEV (reference sequence). CDR3 region: CASSSQGERDQPQHF. The CDR3 DNA follows: TGTGCCAGCAGTTCTCAGGGGGAAAGGGATCAGCCCCAGCATTTT.

This sequence joins TRBV6-5 and TRBJ1-2; D remains unclear. Germline V lookup: CDR1 MNHEY, CDR2 SVGAGI. The CDR3 is 15 amino acids. V lost 5 bases and J 0 bases, leaving 13 bases between the germline ends. Written as DNA, the CDR3 is TGTGCCAGCAGTAGCTCCTTGGGGACTAACTATGGCTACACCTTC. Its protein is CASSSSLGTNYGYTF.

The chain combines TRBV11-2 with TRBJ2-5; 13 nucleotides line up with TRBD2. J lost 4 bases, V lost 5 bases, and 4 bases had no gene match. The CDR3 is 15 residues long. Germline assignment: CDR1 SGHAT and CDR2 FQNNGV. CDR3 DNA sequence: TGTGCCAGCAGCACCGGACTAGCGGGAGTAGAGACCCAGTACTTC. Its translation is CASSTGLAGVETQYF. The complete variable domain, with remaining parts taken from reference TRBV11-2 and TRBJ2-5, reads EAGVAQSPRYKIIEKRQSVAFWCNPISGHATLYWYQQILGQGPKLLIQFQNNGVVDDSQLPKDRFSAERLKGVDSTLKIQPAKLEDSAVYLCASSTGLAGVETQYFGPGTRLLVL.

The chain combines TRBV3-1 (or the pseudogene TRBV3-2) with TRBJ1-3; no reliable D call. Between the trimmed V and J ends, which lost 4 bases and 0 bases, there was a span of 1 base. CDR1 is LGHDT, CDR2 YNNKEL, per germline (reference sequence). There are 12 residues in the CDR3. CDR3 bases: TGTGCCAGCAGCCCCTCTGGAAACACCATATATTTT. Amino acid sequence: CASSPSGNTIYF.

In regard to this clone: Additional DNA sequences in this sample encode the identical CDR3. The J gene is TRBJ2-7, the V gene TRBV5-1; TRBD2 aligns across 10 bases. The CDR3 length is 15 residues. Germline values: CDR1 SGHRS, CDR2 YFSETQ. The V and J ends lost 0 bases and 1 base, in that order; junction bases with no gene match: 1. CDR3 nucleotides: TGCGCCAGCAGCTTGGTAGCGGGAGGATCCTACGAGCAGTACTTC. This codes for CASSLVAGGSYEQYF.

The genes are TRBV7-6 and TRBJ1-6; 7 bases agree with TRBD1. Germline assignment: CDR1 SGHVS and CDR2 FNYEAQ. The CDR3 covers 14 residues. V dropped 6 bases and J dropped 7; count of bases not matched to a gene: 6. This chain's CDR3 is CASRPGTENSPLHF. DNA for the CDR3: TGTGCCAGCAGACCTGGGACAGAGAATTCACCCCTCCACTTT.